Below are 14 T cell receptor beta chains sequenced from a single sample in a study of T cell clusters in autoimmune cytopenias. TRB rearrangements were amplified by touch-down multiplex PCR with mixed TRB-A/B primers. TCRdb reprocessed the multiplex PCR reads, with one entry per CDR3 protein and no DNA. This sample's table reports about 6,100 distinct CDR3 sequences. Some 40,000 genome equivalents of blood DNA were amplified for TRB. These sequences were also reported in another study, on T cell repertoires in aging, cancer and after chemotherapy.

Sequenced: peripheral blood. These receptors originate from a human donor in good health.

This clonotype is identified as medium-sized from frequency. The genes are TRBV6-5 and TRBJ1-2; without DNA, the TCRdb call of TRBD1 cannot be checked. Germline CDR1 and CDR2: MNHEY and SVGAGI. The CDR3 length is 12 residues. Here the CDR3 reads CASSDRLFGYTF.

The rearrangement joins TRBV20-1 to TRBJ2-1; TCRdb gives TRBD1 as the D gene, but with no DNA this cannot be confirmed. Germline CDR1 and CDR2: DFQATT and SNEGSKA (reference sequence). The CDR3 consists of 15 residues. CDR3 sequence reads: CSAGFRGQGYGEQFF.

According to its frequency, this clonotype is medium-sized (0.01 to 0.1%). The CDR3: CASSRGQLNTEAFF. The chain is built from TRBV13 and TRBJ1-1; the D gene TCRdb calls, TRBD1, cannot be checked with no DNA. Per germline, CDR1 PRHDT and CDR2 FYEKMQ (reference sequence). The CDR3 is made up of 14 amino acids. Full variable domain (remainder filled in from reference TRBV13 and TRBJ1-1): AAGVIQSPRHLIKEKRETATLKCYPIPRHDTVYWYQQGPGQDPQFLISFYEKMQSDKGSIPDRFSAQQFSDYHSELNMSSLELGDSALYFCASSRGQLNTEAFFGQGTRLTVV.

Considering frequency, this clonotype is medium-sized. The CDR3: CASSLQPTTYEQYF. This sequence joins TRBV27 and TRBJ2-7. The CDR3 spans 14 residues. CDR1 is MNHEY and CDR2 is SMNVEV in the germline V gene (reference sequence).

This clonotype is medium-sized by frequency. The chain employs TRBV6-2 or TRBV6-3 and TRBJ1-1. The V gene's germline CDR1 is MNHEY and CDR2 SVGEGT. The CDR3 has 14 amino acids. CDR3 loop: CASSSRTPRTEAFF.

This chain connects TRBV13 to TRBJ1-4; TCRdb outputs TRBD1, but without DNA this stays unchecked. CDR1 is PRHDT and CDR2 is FYEKMQ in the germline V gene (reference sequence). The CDR3 is made up of 16 amino acids. The chain's CDR3 is CASSFFPGATNEKLFF. The full variable domain, its missing parts supplied by reference TRBV13 and TRBJ1-4, is AAGVIQSPRHLIKEKRETATLKCYPIPRHDTVYWYQQGPGQDPQFLISFYEKMQSDKGSIPDRFSAQQFSDYHSELNMSSLELGDSALYFCASSFFPGATNEKLFFGSGTQLSVL.

This clonotype registers medium-sized by frequency. The chain recombines TRBV6-5 with TRBJ2-7; TCRdb indicates TRBD1, and absent DNA this call remains unverified. This CDR3 is built from 15 residues. Per the germline V gene, CDR1 is MNHEY and CDR2 is SVGAGI. The CDR3 sequence: CASRTGRLSSYEQYF.

This sequence joins TRBV7-2 and TRBJ1-6; TCRdb's D gene call, TRBD1, goes unchecked for lack of DNA. Germline V gene data show CDR1 as SGHTA and CDR2 as FQGNSA. The CDR3 is 19 residues long. The CDR3 loop reads CASSLRSGRGRVSNSPLHF.

CDR3 in amino acids: CASRTTADTQYF. The chain joins TRBV5-1 to TRBJ2-3; TCRdb indicates TRBD2, and absent DNA this call remains unverified. CDR3 length: 12 amino acids. CDR1 and CDR2 from the germline V gene are SGHRS and YFSETQ. Full variable domain (outside the CDR3, taken from reference TRBV5-1 and TRBJ2-3): KAGVTQTPRYLIKTRGQQVTLSCSPISGHRSVSWYQQTPGQGLQFLFEYFSETQRNKGNFPGRFSGRQFSNSRSEMNVSTLELGDSALYLCASRTTADTQYFGPGTRLTVL.

The genes are TRBV20-1 and TRBJ2-2; no DNA is available, so the TRBD1 call from TCRdb remains unchecked. Germline V gene lookup returns CDR1 DFQATT and CDR2 SNEGSKA (reference sequence). This CDR3 region has 14 residues. The chain's CDR3 is CSAPPRKGTGELFF.

Its frequency marks this clonotype as medium-sized. This rearrangement joins TRBV6-2 or TRBV6-3 to TRBJ1-2. This CDR3 spans 13 amino acids. The germline V gene encodes CDR1 MNHEY and CDR2 SVGEGT. CDR3 amino acids: CASSFTSSYGYTF.

V and J are TRBV12-3 or TRBV12-4 and TRBJ1-1; TCRdb's assignment of TRBD1 cannot be checked, as there is no DNA. This CDR3 contains 15 residues. The chain's CDR3 is CASSLEISRGTEAFF.

This clonotype counts as medium-sized by frequency. J is TRBJ2-2 and V is TRBV6-4; TCRdb's D call of TRBD1 is untestable without DNA. The CDR3 contains 14 residues. Looked up from germline, CDR1 is MRHNA and CDR2 is SNTAGT. The CDR3 region is CASSDSAGAGELFF.

This clonotype is called medium-sized based on its frequency. This chain connects TRBV6-1 to TRBJ2-1. CDR1 and CDR2 from the germline V gene are MNHNS and SASEGT. This CDR3 is built from 12 residues. The CDR3 region is CASTKTDSEQFF.